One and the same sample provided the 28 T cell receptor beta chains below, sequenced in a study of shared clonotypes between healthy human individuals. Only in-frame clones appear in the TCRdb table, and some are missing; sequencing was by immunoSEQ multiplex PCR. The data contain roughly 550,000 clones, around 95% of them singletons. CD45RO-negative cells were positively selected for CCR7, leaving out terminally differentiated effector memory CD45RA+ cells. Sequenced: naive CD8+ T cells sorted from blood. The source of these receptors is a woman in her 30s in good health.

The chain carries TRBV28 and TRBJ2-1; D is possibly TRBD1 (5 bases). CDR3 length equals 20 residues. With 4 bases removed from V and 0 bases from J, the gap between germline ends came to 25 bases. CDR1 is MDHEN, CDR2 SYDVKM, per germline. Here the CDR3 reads CASSSPLPLRQKSSYNEQFF. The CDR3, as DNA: TGTGCCAGCAGTTCCCCCCTCCCGCTACGACAGAAGAGCTCCTACAATGAGCAGTTCTTC.

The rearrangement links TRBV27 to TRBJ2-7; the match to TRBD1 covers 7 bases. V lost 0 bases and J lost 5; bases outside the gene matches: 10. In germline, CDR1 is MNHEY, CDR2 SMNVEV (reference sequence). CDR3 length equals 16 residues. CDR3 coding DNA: TGTGCCAGCAGTTTATCGGGTACAGGGGATAGCCACGAGCAGTACTTC. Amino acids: CASSLSGTGDSHEQYF.

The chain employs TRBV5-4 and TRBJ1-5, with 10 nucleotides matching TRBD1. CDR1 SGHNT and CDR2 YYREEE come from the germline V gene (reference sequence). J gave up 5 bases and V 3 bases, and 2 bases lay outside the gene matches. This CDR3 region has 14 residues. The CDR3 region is CASSSDRGHQPQHF. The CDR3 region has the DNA TGTGCCAGCAGCTCCGACAGGGGGCATCAGCCCCAGCATTTT.

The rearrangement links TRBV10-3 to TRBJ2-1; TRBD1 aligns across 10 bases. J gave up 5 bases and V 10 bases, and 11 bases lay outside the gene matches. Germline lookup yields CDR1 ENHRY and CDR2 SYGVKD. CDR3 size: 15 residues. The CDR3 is CATLATGTGDNEQFF. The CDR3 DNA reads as TGTGCCACCTTAGCGACCGGGACAGGGGACAATGAGCAGTTCTTC.

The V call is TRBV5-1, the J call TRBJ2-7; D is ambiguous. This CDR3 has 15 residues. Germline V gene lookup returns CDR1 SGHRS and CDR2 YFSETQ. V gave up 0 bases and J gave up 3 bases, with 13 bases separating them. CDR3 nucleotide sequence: TGCGCCAGCAGCTTGGGGGCTCCGGCGGACTACGAGCAGTACTTC. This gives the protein CASSLGAPADYEQYF.

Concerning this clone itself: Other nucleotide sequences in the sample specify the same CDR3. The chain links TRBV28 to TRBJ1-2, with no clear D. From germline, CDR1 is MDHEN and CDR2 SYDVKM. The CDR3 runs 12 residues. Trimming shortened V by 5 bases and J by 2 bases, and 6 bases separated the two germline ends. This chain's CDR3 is CASSLGNYGYTF. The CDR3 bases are TGTGCCAGCAGTCTGGGGAACTATGGCTACACCTTC.

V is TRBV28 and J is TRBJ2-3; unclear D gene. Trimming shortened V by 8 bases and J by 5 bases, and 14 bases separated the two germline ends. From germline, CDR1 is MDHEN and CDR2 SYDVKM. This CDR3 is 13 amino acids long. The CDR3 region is CASQRLGGDTQYF. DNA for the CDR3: TGTGCCAGCCAACGACTGGGCGGAGATACGCAGTATTTT. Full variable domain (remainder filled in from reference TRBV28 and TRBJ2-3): DVKVTQSSRYLVKRTGEKVFLECVQDMDHENMFWYRQDPGLGLRLIYFSYDVKMKEKGDIPEGYSVSREKKERFSLILESASTNQTSMYLCASQRLGGDTQYFGPGTRLTVL.

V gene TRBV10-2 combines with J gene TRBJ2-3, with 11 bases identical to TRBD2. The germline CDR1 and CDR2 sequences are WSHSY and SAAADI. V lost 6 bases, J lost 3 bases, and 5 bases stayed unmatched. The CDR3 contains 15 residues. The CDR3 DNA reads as TGCGCCAGCAGCCAACTAGCGGGAGAAACAGATACGCAGTATTTT. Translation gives CASSQLAGETDTQYF.

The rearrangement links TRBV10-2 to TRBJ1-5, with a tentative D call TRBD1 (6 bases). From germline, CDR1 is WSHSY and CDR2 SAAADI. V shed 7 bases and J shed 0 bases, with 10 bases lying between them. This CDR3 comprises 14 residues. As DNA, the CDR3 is TGCGCCAGCATGGGACAACTTAGCAATCAGCCCCAGCATTTT. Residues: CASMGQLSNQPQHF.

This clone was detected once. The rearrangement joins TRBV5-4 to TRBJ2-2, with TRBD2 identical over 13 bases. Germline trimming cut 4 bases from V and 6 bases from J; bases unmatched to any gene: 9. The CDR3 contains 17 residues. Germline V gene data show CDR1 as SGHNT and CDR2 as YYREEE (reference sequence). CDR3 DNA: TGTGCCAGCAGCCTAGGACTAGCGGGAGTCGGAGCCGGGGAGCTGTTTTTT. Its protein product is CASSLGLAGVGAGELFF.

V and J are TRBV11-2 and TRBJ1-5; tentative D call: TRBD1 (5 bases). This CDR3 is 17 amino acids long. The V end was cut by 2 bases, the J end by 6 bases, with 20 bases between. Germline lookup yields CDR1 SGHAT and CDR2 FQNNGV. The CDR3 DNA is TGTGCCAGCAGCTTAACCCGGCGGGGGGTGCGGAGTCAGCCCCAGCATTTT. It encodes CASSLTRRGVRSQPQHF.

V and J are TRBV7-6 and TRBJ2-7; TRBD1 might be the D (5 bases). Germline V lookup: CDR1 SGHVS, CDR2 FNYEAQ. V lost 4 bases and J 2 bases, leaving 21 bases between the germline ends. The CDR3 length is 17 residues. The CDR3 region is CASSSEPVVGQAYEQYF. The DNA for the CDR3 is TGTGCCAGCAGCTCAGAACCCGTTGTAGGACAAGCCTACGAGCAGTACTTC.

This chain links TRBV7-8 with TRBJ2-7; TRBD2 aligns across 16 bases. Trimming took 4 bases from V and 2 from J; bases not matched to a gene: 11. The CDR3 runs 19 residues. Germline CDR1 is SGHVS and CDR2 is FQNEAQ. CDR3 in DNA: TGTGCCAGCAGCTCGCCCGGGACTAGCGGGAGGGTGGTAGCCTACGAGCAGTACTTC. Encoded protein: CASSSPGTSGRVVAYEQYF.

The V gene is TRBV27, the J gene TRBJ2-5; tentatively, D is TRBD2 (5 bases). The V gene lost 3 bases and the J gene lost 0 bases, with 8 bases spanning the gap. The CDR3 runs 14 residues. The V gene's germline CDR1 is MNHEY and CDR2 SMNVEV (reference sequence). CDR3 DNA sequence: TGTGCCAGCAGTTTCCTGGAGGACCAAGAGACCCAGTACTTC. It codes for CASSFLEDQETQYF.

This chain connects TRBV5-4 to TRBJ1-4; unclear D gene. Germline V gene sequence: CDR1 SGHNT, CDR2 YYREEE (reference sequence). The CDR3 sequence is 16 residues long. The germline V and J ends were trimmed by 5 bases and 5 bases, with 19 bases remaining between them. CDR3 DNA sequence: TGTGCCAGCAGTTTCTTCGAAGGTCGGACGAATGAAAAACTGTTTTTT. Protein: CASSFFEGRTNEKLFF.

The CDR3 here is CASSQDQVGLTLATQNEQFF. CDR3 coding DNA: TGTGCCAGCAGCCAAGATCAAGTAGGTTTGACCCTCGCCACACAAAATGAGCAGTTCTTC. The chain carries TRBV4-2 and TRBJ2-1; D gene ambiguous. CDR1 is LGHNA and CDR2 is YNFKEQ in the germline V gene. Deletions cut 0 bases from V and 7 bases from J, with 28 bases between. The CDR3 contains 20 residues.

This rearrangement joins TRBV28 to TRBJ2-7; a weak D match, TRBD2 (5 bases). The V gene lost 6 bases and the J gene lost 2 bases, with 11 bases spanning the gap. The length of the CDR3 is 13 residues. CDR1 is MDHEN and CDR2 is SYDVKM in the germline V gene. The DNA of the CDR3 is TGTGCCAGCAGGGGAGACAACCCCTACGAGCAGTACTTC. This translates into CASRGDNPYEQYF.

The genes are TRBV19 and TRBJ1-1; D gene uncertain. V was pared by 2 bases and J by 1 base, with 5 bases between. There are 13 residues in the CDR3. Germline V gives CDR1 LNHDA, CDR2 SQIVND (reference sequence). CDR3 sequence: CASSIQANTEAFF. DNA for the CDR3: TGTGCCAGTAGTATACAGGCGAACACTGAAGCTTTCTTT.

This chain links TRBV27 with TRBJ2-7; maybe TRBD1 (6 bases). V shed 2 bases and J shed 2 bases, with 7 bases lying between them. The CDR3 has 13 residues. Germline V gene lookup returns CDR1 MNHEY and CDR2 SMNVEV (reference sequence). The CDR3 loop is CASSLTGTYEQYF. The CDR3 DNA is TGTGCCAGCAGTTTAACAGGGACCTACGAGCAGTACTTC.

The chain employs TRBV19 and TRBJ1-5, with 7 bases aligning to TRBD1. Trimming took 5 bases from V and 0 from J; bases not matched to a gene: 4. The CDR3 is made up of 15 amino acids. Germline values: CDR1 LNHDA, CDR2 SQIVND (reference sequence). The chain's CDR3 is CASSGGQHSNQPQHF. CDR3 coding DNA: TGTGCCAGTAGTGGGGGACAGCATAGCAATCAGCCCCAGCATTTT.

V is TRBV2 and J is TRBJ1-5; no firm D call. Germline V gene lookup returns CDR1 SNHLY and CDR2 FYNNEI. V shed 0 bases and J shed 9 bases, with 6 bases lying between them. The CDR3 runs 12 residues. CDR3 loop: CASSEASLPQHF. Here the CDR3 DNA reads TGTGCCAGCAGTGAAGCCAGCCTGCCCCAGCATTTT. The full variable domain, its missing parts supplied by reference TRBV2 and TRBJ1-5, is EPEVTQTPSHQVTQMGQEVILRCVPISNHLYFYWYRQILGQKVEFLVSFYNNEISEKSEIFDDQFSVERPDGSNFTLKIRSTKLEDSAMYFCASSEASLPQHFGDGTRLSIL.

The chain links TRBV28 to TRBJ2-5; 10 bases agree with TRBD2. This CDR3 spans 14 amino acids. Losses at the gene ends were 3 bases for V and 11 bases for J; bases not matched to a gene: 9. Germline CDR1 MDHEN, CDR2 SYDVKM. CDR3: CASSFFLAGAGQYF. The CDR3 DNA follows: TGTGCCAGCAGTTTCTTCCTAGCGGGAGCAGGGCAGTACTTC. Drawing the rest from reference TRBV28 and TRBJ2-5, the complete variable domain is DVKVTQSSRYLVKRTGEKVFLECVQDMDHENMFWYRQDPGLGLRLIYFSYDVKMKEKGDIPEGYSVSREKKERFSLILESASTNQTSMYLCASSFFLAGAGQYFGPGTRLLVL.

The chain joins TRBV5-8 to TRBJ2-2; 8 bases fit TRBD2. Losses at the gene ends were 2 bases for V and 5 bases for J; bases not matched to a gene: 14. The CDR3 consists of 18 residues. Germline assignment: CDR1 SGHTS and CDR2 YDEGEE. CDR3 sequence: CASSFLPRAGGGTGELFF. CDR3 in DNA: TGTGCCAGCAGCTTTCTCCCCAGGGCGGGAGGCGGGACCGGGGAGCTGTTTTTT.

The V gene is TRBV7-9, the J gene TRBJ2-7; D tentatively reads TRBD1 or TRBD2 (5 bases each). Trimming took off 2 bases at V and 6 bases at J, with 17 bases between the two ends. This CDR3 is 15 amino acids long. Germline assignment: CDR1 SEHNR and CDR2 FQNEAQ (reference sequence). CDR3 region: CASSLPGPSPIEQYF. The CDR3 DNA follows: TGTGCCAGCAGCTTACCGGGACCAAGCCCGATCGAGCAGTACTTC.

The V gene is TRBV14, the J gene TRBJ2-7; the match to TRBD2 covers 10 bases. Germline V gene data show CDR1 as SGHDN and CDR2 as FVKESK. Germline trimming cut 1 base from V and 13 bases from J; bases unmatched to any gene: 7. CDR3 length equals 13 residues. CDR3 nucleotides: TGTGCCAGCAGCCAAGGGGCTAGCGGGAGCTCTTACTTC. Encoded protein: CASSQGASGSSYF.

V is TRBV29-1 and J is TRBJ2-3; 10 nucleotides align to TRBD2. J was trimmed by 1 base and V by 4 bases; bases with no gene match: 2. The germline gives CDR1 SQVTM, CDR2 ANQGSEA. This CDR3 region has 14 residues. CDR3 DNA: TGCAGCGTTGCGCTAGCGGGGGGCACAGATACGCAGTATTTT. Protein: CSVALAGGTDTQYF.

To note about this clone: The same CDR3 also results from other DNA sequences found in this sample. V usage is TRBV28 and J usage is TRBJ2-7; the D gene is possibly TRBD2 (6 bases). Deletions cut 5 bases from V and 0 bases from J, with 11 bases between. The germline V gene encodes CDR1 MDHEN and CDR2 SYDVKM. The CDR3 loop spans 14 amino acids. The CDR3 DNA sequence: TGTGCCAGCAGTGGGACTGGGAGCTCCTACGAGCAGTACTTC. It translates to CASSGTGSSYEQYF. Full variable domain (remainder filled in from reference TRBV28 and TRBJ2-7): DVKVTQSSRYLVKRTGEKVFLECVQDMDHENMFWYRQDPGLGLRLIYFSYDVKMKEKGDIPEGYSVSREKKERFSLILESASTNQTSMYLCASSGTGSSYEQYFGPGTRLTVT.

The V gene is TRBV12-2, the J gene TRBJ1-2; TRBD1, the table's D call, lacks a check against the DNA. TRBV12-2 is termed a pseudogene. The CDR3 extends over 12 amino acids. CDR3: CASRLWAYGYTF. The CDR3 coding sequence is TGTGCAAGTCGCTTATGGGCCTATGGCTACACCTTC.